Listed here are 27 T cell receptor beta chains from one sample, sequenced in a study of vaccination effects on CD4 cells after COVID-19. These receptors have no known antigen. TCRdb's copy holds only in-frame clones and misses some; the assay was immunoSEQ multiplex PCR. The repertoire holds about 28,000 clones, with 73% as singletons. Antigen-specific CD4+ T cells were expanded (with viral peptide pools) by the ViraFEST assay ahead of sequencing. It was after around 10 days of culture that CD4+ T cells were isolated. Participants were vaccinated with two doses of either the BNT162b2 or mRNA-1273 vaccine. Source: CD4+ T cells from PBMCs cultured with HCoV-NL63 spike peptides, taken after COVID-19 vaccination. The receptors originated from a human donor who received a COVID-19 vaccine.

The chain uses TRBV5-1 and TRBJ2-3; D remains ambiguous. V shed 2 bases and J shed 1 base, with 8 bases lying between them. Germline CDR1 reads SGHRS; CDR2 reads YFSETQ. The length of the CDR3 is 14 residues. The CDR3 coding sequence is TGCGCCAGCAGCTTTAGTCACGGCACAGATACGCAGTATTTT. Translated: CASSFSHGTDTQYF.

This clone was observed a few times. The rearrangement uses TRBV30 and TRBJ1-5; D remains unclear. Germline V gene data show CDR1 as GTSNPN and CDR2 as SVGIG (reference sequence). The length of the CDR3 is 12 residues. Trimming took 8 bases from V and 6 from J, leaving 14 bases between them. CDR3 sequence reads: CAGQEEGQPQHF. CDR3 nucleotides: TGTGCCGGTCAGGAAGAGGGTCAGCCCCAGCATTTT.

The rearrangement uses TRBV6-1 and TRBJ1-5; TRBD1 matches 9 bases. Germline values: CDR1 MNHNS, CDR2 SASEGT. This CDR3 is 19 amino acids long. Trimming at V came to 4 bases and at J to 0 bases, leaving 13 bases not matched to a gene. The chain's CDR3 is CASSATSGTGPYSNQPQHF. The CDR3 DNA reads TGTGCCAGCAGTGCGACCTCCGGGACAGGGCCTTATAGCAATCAGCCCCAGCATTTT.

The gene calls are TRBV6-1 and TRBJ1-6; D possibly corresponds to TRBD1 (6 bases). CDR1 is MNHNS and CDR2 is SASEGT in the germline V gene. The V gene lost 0 bases and the J gene lost 9 bases, with 12 bases spanning the gap. CDR3 length: 15 amino acids. The CDR3 spells CASSEAYRVASPLHF. The CDR3 DNA sequence: TGTGCCAGCAGTGAAGCATACAGGGTAGCTTCACCCCTCCACTTT.

The chain is built from TRBV6-4 and TRBJ2-3, with 8 bases fitting TRBD2. J gave up 0 bases and V 6 bases, and 5 bases lay outside the gene matches. The CDR3 contains 15 residues. Germline loops: CDR1 MRHNA, CDR2 SNTAGT. The CDR3 protein is CASSQIAGSTDTQYF. CDR3 DNA: TGTGCCAGCAGCCAAATAGCGGGAAGCACAGATACGCAGTATTTT.

V and J are TRBV29-1 and TRBJ1-1; 9 bases fit TRBD1. V lost 0 bases and J lost 4; bases outside the gene matches: 6. The CDR3 has 15 amino acids. Germline V gene data show CDR1 as SQVTM and CDR2 as ANQGSEA. DNA for the CDR3: TGCAGCGTTGAAGAGGGGACAGGGATGGGCACTGAAGCTTTCTTT. It specifies CSVEEGTGMGTEAFF.

The rearrangement uses TRBV4-2 and TRBJ1-1, with 8 bases identical to TRBD1. The CDR3 totals 12 residues. Germline CDR1 and CDR2: LGHNA and YNFKEQ. Trimming cost V 8 bases and J 3 bases; bases outside gene matches: 2. The CDR3 DNA follows: TGTGCCAGCGGACAGGGATACACTGAAGCTTTCTTT. Encoded protein: CASGQGYTEAFF.

The chain is built from TRBV6-5 and TRBJ1-3; 11 bases are a match to TRBD1. Per the germline V gene, CDR1 is MNHEY and CDR2 is SVGAGI. V gave up 2 bases and J gave up 4 bases; unmatched junction bases: 4. The CDR3 spans 16 residues. The CDR3 DNA follows: TGTGCCAGCAGTTACGGACAGGGGGCGTGGGGAAACACCATATATTTT. Translation gives CASSYGQGAWGNTIYF.

The chain combines TRBV5-1 with TRBJ2-1; TRBD2 agrees at 9 bases. V lost 4 bases to trimming and J lost 6 bases; unmatched junction nucleotides: 8. Germline V gene data show CDR1 as SGHRS and CDR2 as YFSETQ. CDR3 size: 15 residues. The CDR3 is CASSPLGTSLNEQFF. Here the CDR3 DNA reads TGCGCCAGCAGCCCCCTCGGGACTAGCCTCAATGAGCAGTTCTTC. The full variable domain, in which reference TRBV5-1 and TRBJ2-1 provide the parts outside the CDR3, is KAGVTQTPRYLIKTRGQQVTLSCSPISGHRSVSWYQQTPGQGLQFLFEYFSETQRNKGNFPGRFSGRQFSNSRSEMNVSTLELGDSALYLCASSPLGTSLNEQFFGPGTRLTVL.

This chain joins TRBV6-5 and TRBJ2-7; D gene ambiguous. The CDR3 totals 10 residues. CDR1 and CDR2 from the germline V gene are MNHEY and SVGAGI. V shed 8 bases and J shed 2 bases, with 4 bases lying between them. CDR3 region: CASGTYEQYF. CDR3 DNA sequence: TGTGCCAGCGGAACCTACGAGCAGTACTTC.

The rearrangement joins TRBV11-1 to TRBJ2-5, with 7 bases fitting TRBD1. After removal of 5 bases from V and 2 bases from J, the junction contained 5 bases not matched to a gene. Per germline, CDR1 SGHAT and CDR2 FQDESV (reference sequence). The CDR3 has 14 residues. CDR3: CASSNPGQQETQYF. CDR3 coding DNA: TGTGCCAGCAGCAATCCGGGACAGCAAGAGACCCAGTACTTC.

V gene TRBV12-3 or TRBV12-4 combines with J gene TRBJ1-1; D gene ambiguous. This CDR3 has 13 residues. V gave up 3 bases and J gave up 1 base, with 6 bases separating them. CDR3 loop: CASSFGENTEAFF. For the CDR3, the DNA is TGTGCCAGCAGTTTCGGAGAGAACACTGAAGCTTTCTTT.

The chain uses TRBV4-1 and TRBJ1-2; the D gene is possibly TRBD1 (6 bases). V lost 1 base, J lost 5 bases, and 11 bases lay in between. Per the germline V gene, CDR1 is MGHRA and CDR2 is YSYEKL. This CDR3 is 14 amino acids long. The CDR3 is CASSQVGGRYGYTF. CDR3 bases: TGCGCCAGCAGCCAAGTGGGGGGCAGGTATGGCTACACCTTC.

This clone has a handful of counts. The chain carries TRBV6-6 and TRBJ1-5; D not resolved. The CDR3 has 14 residues. Trimming removed 4 bases at V and 7 bases at J, with 14 bases between. Germline V CDR1 and CDR2: MNHNY, SVGAGI (reference sequence). This CDR3 reads CASSSGWNGQPQHF. CDR3 bases: TGTGCCAGCAGTTCCGGCTGGAATGGGCAGCCCCAGCATTTT.

CDR3 sequence (DNA): TGTGCCACCCTAGCACCGGTCGCGAACACCGGGGAGCTGTTTTTT. Translation: CATLAPVANTGELFF. The rearrangement uses TRBV6-5 and TRBJ2-2, with TRBD2 as a possible D gene (5 bases). The germline V and J ends were trimmed by 10 bases and 0 bases, with 15 bases remaining between them. The CDR3 totals 15 residues. Germline assignment: CDR1 MNHEY and CDR2 SVGAGI.

The chain employs TRBV4-2 and TRBJ1-5; 7 bases align to TRBD1. The CDR3 loop spans 18 amino acids. Germline V gene sequence: CDR1 LGHNA, CDR2 YNFKEQ. The ends lost 1 base at V and 2 bases at J; junction bases unmatched: 11. The CDR3 is CASSQAKTGKGGNQPQHF. The CDR3 DNA is TGTGCCAGCAGCCAAGCGAAGACAGGGAAAGGGGGCAATCAGCCCCAGCATTTT.

The genes are TRBV3-1 (or the pseudogene TRBV3-2) and TRBJ2-5, with unresolved D. This CDR3 comprises 12 residues. CDR1 LGHDT and CDR2 YNNKEL come from the germline V gene (reference sequence). Trimming removed 3 bases from V and 2 bases from J, with 4 bases in between. CDR3 loop: CASSQSQETQYF. The CDR3, as DNA: TGTGCCAGCAGCCAGTCTCAAGAGACCCAGTACTTC.

The chain links TRBV5-1 to TRBJ2-1; possible D gene TRBD2, 5 bases. CDR1 and CDR2 from the germline V gene are SGHRS and YFSETQ. CDR3 length: 18 amino acids. V was pared by 1 base and J by 7 bases, with 24 bases between. Written as DNA, the CDR3 is TGCGCCAGCAGCTTGCCGTTGTTGGTCGGGCTAGCTTTAAATGAGCAGTTCTTC. Encoded protein: CASSLPLLVGLALNEQFF.

The chain uses TRBV18 and TRBJ2-1; 9 bases are a match to TRBD2. The trim removed 0 bases at V and 3 bases at J, leaving 6 bases unmatched. CDR1 is KGHSH, CDR2 LQKENI, per germline. The CDR3 sequence is 17 residues long. The CDR3 protein is CASSPPSGGTYYNEQFF. CDR3 DNA: TGTGCCAGCTCACCACCTAGCGGGGGTACTTACTACAATGAGCAGTTCTTC.

This clone was seen a handful of times. The chain is built from TRBV7-9 and TRBJ1-1, with D hard to call. The germline V and J ends were trimmed by 1 base and 7 bases, with 10 bases remaining between them. CDR1 and CDR2 from the germline V gene are SEHNR and FQNEAQ (reference sequence). CDR3 length: 13 residues. The CDR3 nucleotides read TGTGCCAGCAGCTTAGACGTCACAAATGAAGCTTTCTTT. This gives the protein CASSLDVTNEAFF. Drawing the rest from reference TRBV7-9 and TRBJ1-1, the complete variable domain is DTGVSQNPRHKITKRGQNVTFRCDPISEHNRLYWYRQTLGQGPEFLTYFQNEAQLEKSRLLSDRFSAERPKGSFSTLEIQRTEQGDSAMYLCASSLDVTNEAFFGQGTRLTVV.

The chain joins TRBV5-1 to TRBJ2-2; 10 bases are a match to TRBD2. J gave up 5 bases and V 5 bases, and 6 bases lay outside the gene matches. The CDR3 has 15 residues. CDR1 is SGHRS, CDR2 YFSETQ, per germline. The CDR3 reads CASRLAGGRTGELFF. CDR3 nucleotide sequence: TGCGCCAGCAGATTAGCGGGAGGAAGGACCGGGGAGCTGTTTTTT.

This chain connects TRBV18 to TRBJ1-1, with 7 bases fitting TRBD1. Trimming at V came to 5 bases and at J to 1 base, leaving 7 bases not matched to a gene. Germline CDR1 and CDR2: KGHSH and LQKENI. The CDR3 loop spans 15 amino acids. This chain's CDR3 is CASSEGQVGNTEAFF. The CDR3 nucleotides read TGTGCCAGCTCAGAAGGACAGGTTGGGAACACTGAAGCTTTCTTT.

This clone was counted between two and nine times. The CDR3 loop reads CASSQGPQAGEKLFF. For the CDR3, the DNA is TGTGCCAGCAGCCAAGGGCCTCAGGCTGGTGAAAAACTGTTTTTT. The chain uses TRBV3-1 (or the pseudogene TRBV3-2) and TRBJ1-4; D gene ambiguous. The length of the CDR3 is 15 residues. Trimming shortened V by 1 base and J by 7 bases, and 13 bases separated the two germline ends. Germline CDR1 LGHDT, CDR2 YNNKEL (reference sequence).

The genes are TRBV6-5 and TRBJ2-5, with 7 bases that match TRBD1. Germline values: CDR1 MNHEY, CDR2 SVGAGI. The V gene end was trimmed by 8 bases and the J gene end by 2 bases; junction bases not matched to a gene: 11. The CDR3 loop spans 15 amino acids. The CDR3 sequence: CASAYGTARQETQYF. CDR3 sequence (DNA): TGTGCCAGCGCATACGGGACAGCTCGGCAAGAGACCCAGTACTTC.

V gene TRBV13 combines with J gene TRBJ1-1; no clear D gene. V lost 0 bases, J lost 0 bases, and 8 bases lay in between. The CDR3 is 15 amino acids. Germline V gene sequence: CDR1 PRHDT, CDR2 FYEKMQ (reference sequence). Here the CDR3 reads CASSLGGIMNTEAFF. CDR3 in DNA: TGTGCCAGCAGCTTAGGCGGGATAATGAACACTGAAGCTTTCTTT.

V gene TRBV4-2 combines with J gene TRBJ2-7; 7 positions match TRBD2. CDR1 and CDR2 from the germline V gene are LGHNA and YNFKEQ. V was pared by 4 bases and J by 5 bases, with 11 bases of the junction left unmatched. There are 15 residues in the CDR3. The CDR3 DNA is TGTGCCAGCAGCCGGGCGGAAGCGGGATCCAACGAGCAGTACTTC. Protein: CASSRAEAGSNEQYF.

There are a few counts of this clone. CDR3 nucleotide sequence: TGTGCCAGCAGTCGGGACGAACATTCACCCCTCCACTTT. It is translated as CASSRDEHSPLHF. The V and J genes are TRBV6-4 and TRBJ1-6; D perhaps matches TRBD1 (5 bases). CDR3 length: 13 amino acids. Germline assignment: CDR1 MRHNA and CDR2 SNTAGT. V was pared by 5 bases and J by 8 bases, with 10 bases between.